In its sample, the clone carrying this T cell receptor beta chain was seen once. Its antigen is still unknown. The sample originates from a study of shared clonotypes between healthy human individuals. Overall study results and limits: Only blood was sampled, and tissue TCR repertoires likely differ from blood ones.

In replicate PCRs of sorted subsets, approximately 200 ng DNA, roughly 27,000 T cell genomes, was used. Produced via immunoSEQ multiplex PCR; TCRdb's table is partial and in-frame only. The sample lists more than 2 million clones; almost 96% were seen once. In the CD4+ fraction, cells were divided into CD45RA+ naive and CD45RA-negative memory subsets. V lost 4 bases and J lost 2, with 21 bases in between. Per germline, CDR1 MDHEN and CDR2 SYDVKM. The CDR3 has 17 amino acids. Sequenced: naive CD4+ T cells sorted from blood. Subset in this sample: CD45RA+ positively selected. The TCR sequence derives from a man younger than 35 in good health. The chain uses TRBV28 and TRBJ2-7; D possibly corresponds to TRBD2 (6 bases). The DNA for the CDR3 is TGTGCCAGCAGTTCCCCCCCGGGGGAAGACTTTACCTACGAGCAGTACTTC. This translates into CASSSPPGEDFTYEQYF.